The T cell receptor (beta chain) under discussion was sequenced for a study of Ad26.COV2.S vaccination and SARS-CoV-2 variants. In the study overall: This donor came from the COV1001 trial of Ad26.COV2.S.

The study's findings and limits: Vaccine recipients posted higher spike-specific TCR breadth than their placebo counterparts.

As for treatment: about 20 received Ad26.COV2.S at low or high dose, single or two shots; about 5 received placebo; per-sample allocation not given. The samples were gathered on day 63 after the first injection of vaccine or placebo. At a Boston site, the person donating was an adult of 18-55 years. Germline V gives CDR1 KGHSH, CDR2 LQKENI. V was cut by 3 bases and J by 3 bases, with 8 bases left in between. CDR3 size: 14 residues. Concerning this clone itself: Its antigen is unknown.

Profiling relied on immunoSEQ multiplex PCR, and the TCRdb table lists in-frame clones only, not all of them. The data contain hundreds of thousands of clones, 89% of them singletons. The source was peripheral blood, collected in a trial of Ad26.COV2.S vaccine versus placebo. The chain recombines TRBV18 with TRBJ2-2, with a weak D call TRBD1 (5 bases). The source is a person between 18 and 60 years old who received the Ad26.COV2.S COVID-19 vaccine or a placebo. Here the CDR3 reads CASSPQGHTGELFF. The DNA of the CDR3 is TGTGCCAGCTCACCTCAGGGCCACACCGGGGAGCTGTTTTTT.